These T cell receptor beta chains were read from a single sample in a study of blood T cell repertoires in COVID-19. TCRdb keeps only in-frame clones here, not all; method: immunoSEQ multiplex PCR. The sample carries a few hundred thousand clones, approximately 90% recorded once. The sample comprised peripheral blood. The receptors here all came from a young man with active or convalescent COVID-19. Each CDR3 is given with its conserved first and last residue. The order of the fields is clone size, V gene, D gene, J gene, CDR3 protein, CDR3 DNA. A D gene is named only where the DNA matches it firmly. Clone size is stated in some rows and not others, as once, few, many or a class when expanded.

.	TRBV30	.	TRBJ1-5	CAWSRDKDQPQHF	TGTGCCTGGAGTAGGGACAAGGATCAGCCCCAGCATTTT
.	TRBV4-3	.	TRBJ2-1	CASSQGSSYNEQFF	TGCGCCAGCAGCCAAGGTAGCTCCTACAATGAGCAGTTCTTC
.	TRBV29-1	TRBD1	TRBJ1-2	CSVDRQGAPYGYTF	TGCAGCGTTGATCGGCAGGGGGCTCCTTATGGCTACACCTTC
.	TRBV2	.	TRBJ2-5	CASTGDRRETQYF	TGTGCCAGCACCGGTGACAGGAGGGAGACCCAGTACTTC
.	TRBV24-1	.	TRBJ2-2	CATSDLQSQGRTGELFF	TGTGCCACCAGTGATTTGCAGTCTCAGGGCCGCACCGGGGAGCTGTTTTTT
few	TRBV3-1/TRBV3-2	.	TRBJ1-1	CASSQGLLNTEAFF	TGTGCCAGCAGCCAGGGACTCTTGAACACTGAAGCTTTCTTT
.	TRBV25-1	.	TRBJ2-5	CASTWGKETQYF	TGTGCCAGTACCTGGGGCAAAGAGACCCAGTACTTC
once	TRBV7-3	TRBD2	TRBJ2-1	CASSSKREFSSYNEQFF	TGTGCCAGCAGCTCGAAGCGGGAGTTCTCCTCCTACAATGAGCAGTTCTTC
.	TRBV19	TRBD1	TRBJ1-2	CASSLHGQAPYYGYTF	TGTGCCAGTAGTCTCCATGGACAGGCGCCCTATTATGGCTACACCTTC
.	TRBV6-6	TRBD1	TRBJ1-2	CASSQDRPGGYTF	TGTGCCAGCAGTCAGGACAGGCCTGGCGGCTACACCTTC
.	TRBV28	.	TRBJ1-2	CASSPHSDHEGYTF	TGTGCCAGCAGCCCCCACAGTGACCATGAAGGCTACACCTTC
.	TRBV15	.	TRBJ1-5	CATSTGTSNQPQHF	TGTGCCACCAGCACCGGGACAAGTAATCAGCCCCAGCATTTT
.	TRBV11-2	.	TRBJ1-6	CASSLPGSPLHF	TGTGCCAGCAGCTTACCCGGTTCACCCCTCCACTTT
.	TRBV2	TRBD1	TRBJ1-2	CATKGQGGGYTF	TGTGCCACTAAGGGACAGGGTGGCGGCTACACCTTC
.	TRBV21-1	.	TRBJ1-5	CASSIHRGGNQPQHF	TGTGCCAGCAGCATTCACAGGGGAGGCAATCAGCCCCAGCATTTT
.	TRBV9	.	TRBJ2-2	CASSVGAYGGTGELFF	TGTGCCAGCAGCGTAGGCGCCTACGGGGGTACCGGGGAGCTGTTTTTT
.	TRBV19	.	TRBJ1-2	CASLRSANYGYTF	TGTGCCAGCCTGAGGTCGGCTAACTATGGCTACACCTTC
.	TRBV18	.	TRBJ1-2	CASSPLDDYGYTF	TGTGCCAGCTCACCATTAGATGACTATGGCTACACCTTC
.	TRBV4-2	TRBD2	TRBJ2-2	CASSQLSGVNTGELFF	TGTGCCAGCAGCCAATTGAGCGGGGTGAACACCGGGGAGCTGTTTTTT
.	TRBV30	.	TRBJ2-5	CAWTSLGGRKTQYF	TGTGCCTGGACTTCCCTGGGGGGTCGGAAGACCCAGTACTTC
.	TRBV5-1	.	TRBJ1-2	CASSLDQGITYGYTF	TGCGCCAGCAGCTTGGATCAGGGGATTACCTATGGCTACACCTTC
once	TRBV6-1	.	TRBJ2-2	CASSERSGELFF	TGTGCCAGCAGTGAGCGGTCCGGGGAGCTGTTTTTT
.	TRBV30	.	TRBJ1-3	CAWGYSGNTIYF	TGTGCCTGGGGATACTCTGGAAACACCATATATTTT
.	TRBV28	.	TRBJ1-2	CASSGGGYTF	TGTGCCAGCAGTGGCGGCGGCTACACCTTC
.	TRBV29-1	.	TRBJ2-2	CSVLRTDPGELFF	TGCAGCGTCCTACGGACAGATCCCGGGGAGCTGTTTTTT
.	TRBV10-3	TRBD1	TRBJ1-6	CAISEFGQGTYNSPLHF	TGTGCCATCAGTGAGTTCGGACAGGGGACATATAATTCACCCCTCCACTTT
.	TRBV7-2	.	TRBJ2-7	CASSLGQHTYEQYF	TGTGCCAGCAGCTTAGGACAGCACACCTACGAGCAGTACTTC
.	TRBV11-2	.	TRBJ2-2	CASSSFLAGELFF	TGTGCCAGCAGCTCCTTTCTAGCCGGGGAGCTGTTTTTT
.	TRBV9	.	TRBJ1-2	CASSVTGNYGYTF	TGTGCCAGCAGCGTAACAGGAAACTATGGCTACACCTTC
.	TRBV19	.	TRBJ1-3	CASNRGVSGNTIYF	TGTGCCAGTAACCGCGGCGTCTCTGGAAACACCATATATTTT
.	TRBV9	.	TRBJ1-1	CASSPGYAGPEAFF	TGTGCCAGCAGCCCAGGGTACGCAGGACCTGAAGCTTTCTTT
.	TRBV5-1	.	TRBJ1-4	CASREGTNEKLFF	TGCGCCAGCAGGGAGGGAACCAATGAAAAACTGTTTTTT
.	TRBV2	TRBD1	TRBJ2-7	CASSRQGLSEQYF	TGTGCCAGCAGTCGACAGGGGTTGAGCGAGCAGTACTTC
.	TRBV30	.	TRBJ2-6	CAWSVDRLSSGANVLTF	TGTGCCTGGAGTGTAGACAGGTTGAGCTCTGGGGCCAACGTCCTGACTTTC
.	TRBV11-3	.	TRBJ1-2	CASSRTGGAHGYTF	TGTGCCAGCAGCAGGACGGGGGGCGCGCATGGCTACACCTTC
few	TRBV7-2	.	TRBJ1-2	CASSLGTDYSSNYGYTF	TGTGCCAGCAGCCTCGGGACGGACTACTCGTCTAACTATGGCTACACCTTC